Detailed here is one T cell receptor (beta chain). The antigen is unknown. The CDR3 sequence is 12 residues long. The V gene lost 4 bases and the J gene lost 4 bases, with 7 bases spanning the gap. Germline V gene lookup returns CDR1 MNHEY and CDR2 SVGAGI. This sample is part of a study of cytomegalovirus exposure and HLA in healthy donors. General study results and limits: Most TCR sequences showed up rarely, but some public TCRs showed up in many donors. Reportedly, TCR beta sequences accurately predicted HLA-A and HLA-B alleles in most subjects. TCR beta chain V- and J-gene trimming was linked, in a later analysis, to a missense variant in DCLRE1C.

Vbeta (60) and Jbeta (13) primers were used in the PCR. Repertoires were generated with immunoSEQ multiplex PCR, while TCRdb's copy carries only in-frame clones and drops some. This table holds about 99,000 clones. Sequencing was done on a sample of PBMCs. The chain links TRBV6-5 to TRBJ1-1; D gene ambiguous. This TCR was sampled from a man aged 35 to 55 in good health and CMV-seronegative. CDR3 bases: TGTGCCAGCAGTTCTGGCGGCACTGAAGCTTTCTTT. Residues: CASSSGGTEAFF.